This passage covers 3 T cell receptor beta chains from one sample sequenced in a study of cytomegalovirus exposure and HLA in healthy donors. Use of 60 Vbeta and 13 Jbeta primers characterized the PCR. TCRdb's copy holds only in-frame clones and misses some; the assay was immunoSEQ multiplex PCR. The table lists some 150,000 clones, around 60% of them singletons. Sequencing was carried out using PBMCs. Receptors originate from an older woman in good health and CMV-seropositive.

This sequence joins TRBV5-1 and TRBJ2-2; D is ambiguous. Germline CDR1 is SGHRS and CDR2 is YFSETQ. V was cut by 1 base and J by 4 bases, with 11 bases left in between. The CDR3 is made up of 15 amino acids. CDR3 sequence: CASSLTDLGTGELFF. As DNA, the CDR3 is TGCGCCAGCAGCTTGACAGATTTGGGCACCGGGGAGCTGTTTTTT.

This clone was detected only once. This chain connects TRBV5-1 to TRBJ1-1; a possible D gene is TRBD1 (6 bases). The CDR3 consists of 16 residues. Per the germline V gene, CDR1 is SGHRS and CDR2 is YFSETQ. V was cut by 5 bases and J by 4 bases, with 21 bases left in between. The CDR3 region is CASRPPSGTLGTEAFF. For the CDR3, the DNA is TGCGCCAGCAGACCCCCATCCGGGACATTGGGCACTGAAGCTTTCTTT.

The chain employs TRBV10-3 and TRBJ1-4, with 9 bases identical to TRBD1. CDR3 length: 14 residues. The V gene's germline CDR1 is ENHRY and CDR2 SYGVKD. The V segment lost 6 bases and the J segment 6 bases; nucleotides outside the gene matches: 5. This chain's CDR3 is CAIRGQGRDEKLFF. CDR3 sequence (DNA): TGTGCCATCAGAGGACAGGGGAGGGATGAAAAACTGTTTTTT.